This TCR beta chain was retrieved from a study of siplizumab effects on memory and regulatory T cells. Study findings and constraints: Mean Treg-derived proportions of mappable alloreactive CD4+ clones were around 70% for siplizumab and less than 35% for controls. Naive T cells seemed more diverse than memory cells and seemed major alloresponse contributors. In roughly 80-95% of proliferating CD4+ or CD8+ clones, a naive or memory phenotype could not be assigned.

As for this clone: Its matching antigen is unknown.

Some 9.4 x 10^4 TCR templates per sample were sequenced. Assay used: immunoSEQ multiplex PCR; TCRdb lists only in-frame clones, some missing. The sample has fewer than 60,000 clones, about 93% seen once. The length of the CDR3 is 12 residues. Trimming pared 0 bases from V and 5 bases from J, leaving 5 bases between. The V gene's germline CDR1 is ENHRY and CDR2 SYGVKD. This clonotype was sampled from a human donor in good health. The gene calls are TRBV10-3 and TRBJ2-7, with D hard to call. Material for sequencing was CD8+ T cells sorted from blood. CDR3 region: CAISESGNEQYF. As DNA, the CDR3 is TGTGCCATCAGTGAGTCGGGGAACGAGCAGTACTTC.